This TCR beta chain was identified in a study of breast tumors, draining lymph nodes, adjacent tissues. Notes on the study in general: Tumor TCR diversity was below lymph nodes but above nontumor tissue.

CDR3 length: 15 amino acids. V was shortened by 2 bases and J by 4 bases, with 12 bases between the two germline ends. Germline-derived CDR1 and CDR2 are SNHLY and FYNNEI. In regard to this clonotype: The antigen is unknown.

TCRdb reanalysed the multiplex PCR reads using MiXCR and keeps one entry per CDR3 protein. Of about 63,000 distinct CDR3 sequences in the sample, less than 60% were seen once. The chain has TRBV2 and TRBJ1-5; unclear D gene. This clonotype originated in a female donor with breast cancer. Some clones in this sample may be carry-over from other donors' samples. Sequencing was carried out using breast tumor tissue. The CDR3 is CASSEIGLRNQPQHF. CDR3 sequence (DNA): TGTGCCAGCAGTGAAATAGGGTTGCGAAATCAGCCCCAGCATTTT.